These 29 T cell receptor beta chains share one sample of origin, sequenced in a study of cytomegalovirus exposure and HLA in healthy donors. Primers for the PCR totalled 60 Vbeta and 13 Jbeta. Sequencing was performed with immunoSEQ multiplex PCR; in TCRdb, only in-frame clones are kept and a portion is missing. This sample yields around 130,000 clones, of which around 80% are seen a single time; under 6% belongs to the top ten. The sequencing sample was made of PBMCs. The receptors come from a man aged 25-45 years in good health and CMV-seronegative.

This rearrangement joins TRBV5-4 to TRBJ2-7; D not certain. Germline CDR1 and CDR2: SGHNT and YYREEE (reference sequence). Trimming shortened V by 2 bases and J by 2 bases, and 8 bases separated the two germline ends. CDR3 size: 13 residues. In DNA, the CDR3 is TGTGCCAGCAGCTTAGAGTCCGCCTACGAGCAGTACTTC. As protein: CASSLESAYEQYF.

The rearrangement uses TRBV5-1 and TRBJ2-3; TRBD1 aligns across 7 bases. Germline values: CDR1 SGHRS, CDR2 YFSETQ. V lost 3 bases to trimming and J lost 4 bases; unmatched junction nucleotides: 11. This CDR3 comprises 16 residues. DNA for the CDR3: TGCGCCAGCAGCTCTACAGGGGTAAAGGGGTCAGATACGCAGTATTTT. Its protein is CASSSTGVKGSDTQYF.

The chain is built from TRBV5-6 and TRBJ2-6, with TRBD1 matching 7 bases. Germline CDR1 SGHDT, CDR2 YYEEEE. The V and J ends lost 3 bases and 0 bases, in that order; junction bases with no gene match: 9. The length of the CDR3 is 18 residues. The CDR3 DNA sequence: TGTGCCAGCAGCTGGGGTGGGCAGGGGGTCTCTGGGGCCAACGTCCTGACTTTC. Its protein is CASSWGGQGVSGANVLTF.

Here the CDR3 reads CASSQVKYGTAVQETQYF. The CDR3 DNA reads as TGCGCCAGCAGCCAAGTAAAGTATGGGACAGCGGTTCAAGAGACCCAGTACTTC. The chain is built from TRBV4-1 and TRBJ2-5; 7 nucleotides align to TRBD1. The germline gives CDR1 MGHRA, CDR2 YSYEKL. The junction had 13 bases not matched to a gene; V was cut back by 1 base and J by 2 bases. CDR3 length equals 18 residues.

The table lists this clone with a few counts. V and J are TRBV15 and TRBJ2-2, with TRBD1 as a possible D gene (6 bases). The germline CDR1 and CDR2 sequences are LNHNV and YYDKDF (reference sequence). The CDR3 extends over 15 amino acids. V was pared by 3 bases and J by 5 bases, with 13 bases between. In DNA, the CDR3 is TGTGCCACCAGCAGCGGCCGGACAGAAACCGGGGAGCTGTTTTTT. This codes for CATSSGRTETGELFF.

This rearrangement joins TRBV6-5 to TRBJ2-4, with TRBD1 matching over 8 bases. There are 16 residues in the CDR3. CDR1 and CDR2 from the germline V gene are MNHEY and SVGAGI. J was trimmed by 0 bases and V by 2 bases; bases with no gene match: 3. CDR3 in DNA: TGTGCCAGCAGTTACGGACAGGGTCGAGCCAAAAACATTCAGTACTTC. Translated, it gives CASSYGQGRAKNIQYF.

The V and J genes are TRBV2 and TRBJ1-1; D is unresolved. Germline CDR1 is SNHLY and CDR2 is FYNNEI. V lost 7 bases, J lost 0 bases, and 6 bases lay in between. This CDR3 contains 12 residues. In DNA, the CDR3 is TGTGCCAGCACAGGAATGAACACTGAAGCTTTCTTT. Translating it yields CASTGMNTEAFF.

Concerning this clone itself: Compared with germline, one end of the junction differs, possibly owing to a read error. The chain links TRBV4-2 to TRBJ1-6; D ambiguous. The CDR3 covers 17 residues. Germline assignment: CDR1 LGHNA and CDR2 YNFKEQ. This chain's CDR3 is CASSQGLVNAYNSPLHF. DNA of the CDR3: TGTGCCAGCAGCCAAGGTCTAGTGAACGCCTACAATTCACCCCTCCACTTT.

This clone appeared a few times. The chain combines TRBV4-3 with TRBJ2-2; 12 bases map to TRBD2. Trimming removed 4 bases from V and 3 bases from J; junction bases left unmatched: 3. The CDR3 consists of 16 residues. CDR1 and CDR2 from the germline V gene are LGHNA and YSLEER. The CDR3 protein is CASSRRTSGDTGELFF. DNA of the CDR3: TGCGCCAGCAGCCGCCGGACTAGCGGGGACACCGGGGAGCTGTTTTTT.

There are a few counts of this clone. V is TRBV9 and J is TRBJ2-1; TRBD1 matches at 9 bases. The germline gives CDR1 SGDLS, CDR2 YYNGEE. J was trimmed by 0 bases and V by 3 bases; bases with no gene match: 10. This CDR3 is 18 amino acids long. The CDR3 DNA is TGTGCCAGCAGCGCATGGACAGGGGATATAAGCTCCTACAATGAGCAGTTCTTC. Its protein is CASSAWTGDISSYNEQFF.

This rearrangement joins TRBV28 to TRBJ2-3; D is undetermined. V lost 5 bases to trimming and J lost 0 bases, with 12 bases between them. The CDR3 has 15 amino acids. The V gene's germline CDR1 is MDHEN and CDR2 SYDVKM. The CDR3 DNA is TGTGCCAGCAGTACCATTACACAGAGCACAGATACGCAGTATTTT. The encoded protein is CASSTITQSTDTQYF.

This chain connects TRBV9 to TRBJ1-1; D unresolved. V was cut by 0 bases and J by 4 bases, with 10 bases left in between. The V gene's germline CDR1 is SGDLS and CDR2 YYNGEE. CDR3 length: 14 amino acids. The CDR3 loop reads CASSVVIPGTEAFF. The DNA for the CDR3 is TGTGCCAGCAGCGTAGTGATACCCGGCACTGAAGCTTTCTTT. Variable domain in full (rest from reference TRBV9 and TRBJ1-1): DSGVTQTPKHLITATGQRVTLRCSPRSGDLSVYWYQQSLDQGLQFLIQYYNGEERAKGNILERFSAQQFPDLHSELNLSSLELGDSALYFCASSVVIPGTEAFFGQGTRLTVV.

The chain is built from TRBV18 and TRBJ2-7; D is ambiguous. The CDR3 length is 12 residues. V was shortened by 3 bases and J by 4 bases, with 7 bases between the two germline ends. In germline, CDR1 is KGHSH, CDR2 LQKENI. The CDR3 nucleotides are TGTGCCAGCTCACCGGGCAGATACGAGCAGTACTTC. Its protein product is CASSPGRYEQYF.

J is TRBJ2-3 and V is TRBV28; no clear D gene. V was trimmed by 11 bases and J by 5 bases, leaving 5 bases between them. There are 9 residues in the CDR3. Germline V gene sequence: CDR1 MDHEN, CDR2 SYDVKM. In DNA form, the CDR3 reads TGTGCCTGCGGAGATACGCAGTATTTT. This codes for CACGDTQYF.

This clone was detected once. The J gene is TRBJ2-5, the V gene TRBV5-1; TRBD2 might be the D (6 bases). The germline CDR1 and CDR2 sequences are SGHRS and YFSETQ. This CDR3 is built from 14 residues. V lost 4 bases and J 5 bases, leaving 15 bases between the germline ends. The CDR3 reads CASSHRLGDETQYF. As DNA, the CDR3 is TGCGCCAGCAGCCACCGACTAGGTGATGAGACCCAGTACTTC.

This chain uses TRBV5-1 with TRBJ1-2; 9 bases line up with TRBD1. The junction had 9 bases not matched to a gene; V was cut back by 4 bases and J by 5 bases. Looked up from germline, CDR1 is SGHRS and CDR2 is YFSETQ. The CDR3 loop spans 15 amino acids. This CDR3 is CASSRGGQGGYGYTF. The CDR3, as DNA: TGCGCCAGCAGCAGGGGGGGACAGGGAGGTTATGGCTACACCTTC.

The chain joins TRBV19 to TRBJ2-5, with D tentatively TRBD2 (7 bases). This CDR3 is built from 14 residues. Germline CDR1 and CDR2: LNHDA and SQIVND (reference sequence). Trimming took off 3 bases at V and 5 bases at J, with 13 bases between the two ends. CDR3 residues: CASSMGRGGETQYF. CDR3 DNA: TGTGCCAGTAGTATGGGTAGGGGGGGGGAGACCCAGTACTTC.

This chain joins TRBV9 and TRBJ2-7, with a weak D call TRBD1 (6 bases). Germline V gene sequence: CDR1 SGDLS, CDR2 YYNGEE. V lost 2 bases and J lost 6, with 15 bases in between. The CDR3 runs to 14 residues. The CDR3 coding sequence is TGTGCCAGCAGCGTCGGACAGCCCCTTTCCGAGCAGTACTTC. It is translated as CASSVGQPLSEQYF.

This clone was seen only a few times. The chain is built from TRBV6-1 and TRBJ2-2, with 8 bases that match TRBD2. After removal of 6 bases from V and 3 bases from J, the junction contained 3 bases not matched to a gene. This CDR3 spans 14 amino acids. Looked up from germline, CDR1 is MNHNS and CDR2 is SASEGT. CDR3 coding DNA: TGTGCCAGCAGGACTAGCGTGGACACCGGGGAGCTGTTTTTT. It encodes CASRTSVDTGELFF.

The CDR3, as DNA: TGTGCCAGCAGACTCGGACAGGGGATGGCTGAAGCTTTCTTT. This gives the protein CASRLGQGMAEAFF. The chain links TRBV6-5 to TRBJ1-1; 9 bases line up with TRBD1. The CDR3 totals 14 residues. Germline V lookup: CDR1 MNHEY, CDR2 SVGAGI. J was trimmed by 6 bases and V by 6 bases; bases with no gene match: 8.

V gene TRBV19 combines with J gene TRBJ2-7; D might be TRBD1 (5 bases). Germline values: CDR1 LNHDA, CDR2 SQIVND (reference sequence). The V gene lost 4 bases and the J gene lost 4 bases, with 11 bases spanning the gap. There are 13 residues in the CDR3. The CDR3 loop is CASSKDMGYEQYF. DNA of the CDR3: TGTGCCAGTAGTAAGGACATGGGTTACGAGCAGTACTTC.

The chain couples TRBV9 to TRBJ2-1; D remains unclear. CDR3 length: 16 residues. V lost 2 bases and J 5 bases, leaving 17 bases between the germline ends. Germline V lookup: CDR1 SGDLS, CDR2 YYNGEE. The CDR3 loop is CASSVLDSAYNNEQFF. In DNA form, the CDR3 reads TGTGCCAGCAGCGTGCTAGACTCGGCGTATAACAATGAGCAGTTCTTC.

The chain joins TRBV4-2 to TRBJ1-4, with no clear D. This CDR3 is built from 15 residues. V gave up 4 bases and J gave up 5 bases, with 14 bases separating them. Per the germline V gene, CDR1 is LGHNA and CDR2 is YNFKEQ. CDR3: CASSPHSPGNEKLFF. CDR3 DNA: TGTGCCAGCAGCCCACACAGCCCCGGAAATGAAAAACTGTTTTTT.

The V gene is TRBV29-1, the J gene TRBJ2-5, with 8 nucleotides matching TRBD1. The J call may be faulty, since TRBJ2-7 better matches the DNA end. The length of the CDR3 is 14 residues. The germline V gene encodes CDR1 SQVTM and CDR2 ANQGSEA. The chain's CDR3 is CSVGRTGRLNEQYF. CDR3 DNA sequence: TGCAGCGTCGGACGGACAGGGCGCTTGAACGAGCAGTACTTC.

The J gene is TRBJ1-1, the V gene TRBV7-8; 7 nucleotides match TRBD1. The V gene end was trimmed by 8 bases and the J gene end by 0 bases; junction bases not matched to a gene: 3. Germline CDR1 and CDR2: SGHVS and FQNEAQ. The CDR3 consists of 13 residues. The CDR3 sequence: CASWGQMNTEAFF. CDR3 nucleotides: TGTGCCAGCTGGGGACAGATGAACACTGAAGCTTTCTTT.

This chain connects TRBV4-2 to TRBJ1-3, with D maybe TRBD1 (6 bases). Trimming took off 4 bases at V and 6 bases at J, with 16 bases between the two ends. CDR1 and CDR2 from the germline V gene are LGHNA and YNFKEQ. The CDR3 has 15 amino acids. The CDR3 here is CASSRTGGQTNTIYF. The CDR3 region has the DNA TGTGCCAGCAGCCGCACCGGTGGACAGACAAACACCATATATTTT.

This rearrangement joins TRBV19 to TRBJ2-1; maybe TRBD1 (5 bases). CDR3 length equals 17 residues. V lost 11 bases and J 7 bases, leaving 30 bases between the germline ends. CDR1 and CDR2 from the germline V gene are LNHDA and SQIVND (reference sequence). CDR3 nucleotide sequence: TGTGCCTCCTGGGGCCAGGGCTCGACCCCGCTGCGTAATGAGCAGTTCTTC. Encoded protein: CASWGQGSTPLRNEQFF.

The chain joins TRBV5-6 to TRBJ1-4; TRBD1 agrees at 11 bases. Per the germline V gene, CDR1 is SGHDT and CDR2 is YYEEEE. The CDR3 contains 15 residues. Unmatched junction bases numbered 2, after V lost 4 bases and J lost 3 bases. As DNA, the CDR3 is TGTGCCAGCAGCGGGGACAGGGGGGCTAATGAAAAACTGTTTTTT. Translated, it gives CASSGDRGANEKLFF.

Regarding this clone: The junction differs from germline at one of its ends, possibly a read error. The rearrangement uses TRBV7-7 and TRBJ2-7, with TRBD1 matching 12 bases. This CDR3 spans 15 amino acids. Germline CDR1 is SSHAT and CDR2 is FNYEAQ (reference sequence). As DNA, the CDR3 is TGTGCTAGCAGCCTGGGGACAGGGGGCTTCGGCGAGCAGTACTTC. Its translation is CASSLGTGGFGEQYF.